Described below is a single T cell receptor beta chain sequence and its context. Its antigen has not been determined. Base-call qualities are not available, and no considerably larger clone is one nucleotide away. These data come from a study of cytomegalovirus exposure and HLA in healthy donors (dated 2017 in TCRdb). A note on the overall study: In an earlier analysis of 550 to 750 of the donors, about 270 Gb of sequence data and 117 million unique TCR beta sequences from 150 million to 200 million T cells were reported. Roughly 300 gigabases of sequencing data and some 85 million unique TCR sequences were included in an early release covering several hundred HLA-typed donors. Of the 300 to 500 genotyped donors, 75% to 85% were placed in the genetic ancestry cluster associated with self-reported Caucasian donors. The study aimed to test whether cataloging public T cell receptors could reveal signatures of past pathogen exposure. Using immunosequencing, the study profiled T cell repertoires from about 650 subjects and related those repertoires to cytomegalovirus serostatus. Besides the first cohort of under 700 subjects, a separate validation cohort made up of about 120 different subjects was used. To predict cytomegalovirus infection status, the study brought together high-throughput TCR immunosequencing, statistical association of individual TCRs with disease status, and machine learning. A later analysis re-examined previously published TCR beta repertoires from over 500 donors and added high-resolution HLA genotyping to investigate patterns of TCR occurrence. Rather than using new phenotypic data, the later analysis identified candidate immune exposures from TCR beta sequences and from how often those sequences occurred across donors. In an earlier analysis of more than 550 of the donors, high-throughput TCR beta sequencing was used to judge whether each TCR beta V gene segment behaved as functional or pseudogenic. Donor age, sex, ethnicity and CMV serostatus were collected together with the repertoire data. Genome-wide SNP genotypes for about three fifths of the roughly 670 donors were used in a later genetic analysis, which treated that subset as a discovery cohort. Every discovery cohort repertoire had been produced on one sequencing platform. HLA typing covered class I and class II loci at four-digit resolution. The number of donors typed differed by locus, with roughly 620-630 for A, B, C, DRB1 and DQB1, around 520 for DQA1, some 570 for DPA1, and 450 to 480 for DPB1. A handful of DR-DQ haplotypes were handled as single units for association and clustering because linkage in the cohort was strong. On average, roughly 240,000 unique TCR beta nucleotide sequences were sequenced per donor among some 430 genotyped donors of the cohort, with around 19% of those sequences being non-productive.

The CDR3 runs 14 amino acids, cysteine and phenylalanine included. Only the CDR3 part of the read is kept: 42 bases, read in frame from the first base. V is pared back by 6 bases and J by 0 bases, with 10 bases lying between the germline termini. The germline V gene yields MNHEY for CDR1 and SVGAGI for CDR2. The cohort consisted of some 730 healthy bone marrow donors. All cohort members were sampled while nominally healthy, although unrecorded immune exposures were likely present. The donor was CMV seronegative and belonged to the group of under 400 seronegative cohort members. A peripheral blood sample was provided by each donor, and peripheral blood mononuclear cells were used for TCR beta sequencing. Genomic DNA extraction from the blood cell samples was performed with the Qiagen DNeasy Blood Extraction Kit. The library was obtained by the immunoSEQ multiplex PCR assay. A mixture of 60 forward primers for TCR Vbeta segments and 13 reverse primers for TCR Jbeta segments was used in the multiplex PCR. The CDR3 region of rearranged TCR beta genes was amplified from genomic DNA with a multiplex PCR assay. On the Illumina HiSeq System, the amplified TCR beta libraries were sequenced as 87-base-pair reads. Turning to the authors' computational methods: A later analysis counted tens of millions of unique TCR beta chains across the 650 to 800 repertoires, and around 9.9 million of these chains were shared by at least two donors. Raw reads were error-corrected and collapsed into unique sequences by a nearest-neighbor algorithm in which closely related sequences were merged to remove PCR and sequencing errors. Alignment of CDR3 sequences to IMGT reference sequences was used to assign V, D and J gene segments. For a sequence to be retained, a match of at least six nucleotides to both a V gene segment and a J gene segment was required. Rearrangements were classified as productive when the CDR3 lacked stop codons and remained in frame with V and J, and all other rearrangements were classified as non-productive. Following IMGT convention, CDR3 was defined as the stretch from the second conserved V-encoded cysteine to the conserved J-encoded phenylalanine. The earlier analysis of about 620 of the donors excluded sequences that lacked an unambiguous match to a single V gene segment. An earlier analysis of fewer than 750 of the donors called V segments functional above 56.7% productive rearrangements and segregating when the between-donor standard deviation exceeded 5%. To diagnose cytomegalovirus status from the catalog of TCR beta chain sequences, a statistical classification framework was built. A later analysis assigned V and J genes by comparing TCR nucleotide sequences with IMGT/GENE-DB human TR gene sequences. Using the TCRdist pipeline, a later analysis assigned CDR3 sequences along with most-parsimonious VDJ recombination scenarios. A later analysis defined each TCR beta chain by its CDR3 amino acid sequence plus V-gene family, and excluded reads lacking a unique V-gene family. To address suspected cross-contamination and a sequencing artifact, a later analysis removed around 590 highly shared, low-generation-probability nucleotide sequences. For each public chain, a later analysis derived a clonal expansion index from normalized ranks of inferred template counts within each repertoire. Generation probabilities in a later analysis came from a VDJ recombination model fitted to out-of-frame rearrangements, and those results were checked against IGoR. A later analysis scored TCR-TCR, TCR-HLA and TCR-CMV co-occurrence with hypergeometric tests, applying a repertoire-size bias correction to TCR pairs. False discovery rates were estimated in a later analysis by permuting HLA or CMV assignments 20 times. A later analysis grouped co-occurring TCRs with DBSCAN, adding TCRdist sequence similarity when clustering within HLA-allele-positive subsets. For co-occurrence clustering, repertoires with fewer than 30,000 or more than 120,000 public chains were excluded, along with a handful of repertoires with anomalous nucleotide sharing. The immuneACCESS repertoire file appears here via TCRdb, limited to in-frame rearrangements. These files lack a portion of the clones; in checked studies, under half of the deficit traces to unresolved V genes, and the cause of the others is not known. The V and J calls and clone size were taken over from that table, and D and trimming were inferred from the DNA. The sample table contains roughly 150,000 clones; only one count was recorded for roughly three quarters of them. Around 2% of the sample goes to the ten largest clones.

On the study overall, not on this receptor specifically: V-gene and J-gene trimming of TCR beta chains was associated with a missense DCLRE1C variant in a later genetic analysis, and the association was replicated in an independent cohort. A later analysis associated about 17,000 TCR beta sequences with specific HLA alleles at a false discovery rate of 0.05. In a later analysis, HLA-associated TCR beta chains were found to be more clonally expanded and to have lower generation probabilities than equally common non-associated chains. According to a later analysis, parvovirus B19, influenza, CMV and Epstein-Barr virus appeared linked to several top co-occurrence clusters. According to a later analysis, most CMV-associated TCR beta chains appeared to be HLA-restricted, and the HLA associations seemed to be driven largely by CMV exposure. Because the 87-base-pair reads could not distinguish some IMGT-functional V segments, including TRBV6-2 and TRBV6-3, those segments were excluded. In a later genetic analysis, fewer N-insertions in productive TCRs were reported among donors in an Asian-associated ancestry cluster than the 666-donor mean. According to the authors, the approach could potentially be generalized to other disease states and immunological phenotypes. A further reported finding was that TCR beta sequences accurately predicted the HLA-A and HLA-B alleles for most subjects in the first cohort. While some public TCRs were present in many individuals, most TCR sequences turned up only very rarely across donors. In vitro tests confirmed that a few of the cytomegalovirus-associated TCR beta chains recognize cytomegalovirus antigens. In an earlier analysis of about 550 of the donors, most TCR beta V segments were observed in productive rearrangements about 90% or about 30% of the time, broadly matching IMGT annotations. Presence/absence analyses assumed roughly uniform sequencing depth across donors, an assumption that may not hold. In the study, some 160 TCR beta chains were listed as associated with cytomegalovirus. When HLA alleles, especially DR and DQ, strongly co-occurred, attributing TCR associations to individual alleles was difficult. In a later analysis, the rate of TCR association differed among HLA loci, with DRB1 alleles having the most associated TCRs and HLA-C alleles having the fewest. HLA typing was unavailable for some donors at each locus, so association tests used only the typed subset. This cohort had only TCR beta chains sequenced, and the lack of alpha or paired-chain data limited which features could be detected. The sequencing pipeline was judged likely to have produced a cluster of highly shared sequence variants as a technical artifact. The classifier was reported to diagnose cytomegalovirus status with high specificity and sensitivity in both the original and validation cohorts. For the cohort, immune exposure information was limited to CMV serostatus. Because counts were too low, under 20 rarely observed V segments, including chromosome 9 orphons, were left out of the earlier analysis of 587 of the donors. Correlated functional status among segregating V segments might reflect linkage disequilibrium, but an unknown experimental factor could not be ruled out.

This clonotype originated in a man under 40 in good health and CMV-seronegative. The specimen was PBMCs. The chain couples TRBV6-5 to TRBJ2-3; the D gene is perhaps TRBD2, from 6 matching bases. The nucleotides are TGTGCCAGCAGAATAGCGGTTAGCACAGATACGCAGTATTTT. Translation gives CASRIAVSTDTQYF.